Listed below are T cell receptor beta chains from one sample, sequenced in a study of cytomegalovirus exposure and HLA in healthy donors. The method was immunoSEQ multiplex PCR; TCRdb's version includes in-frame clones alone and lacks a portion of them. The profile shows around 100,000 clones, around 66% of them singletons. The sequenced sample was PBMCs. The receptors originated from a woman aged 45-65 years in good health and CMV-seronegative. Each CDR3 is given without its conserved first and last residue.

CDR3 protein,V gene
ASSSLGNTIY,TRBV7-2
AIRGLAPDTQY,TRBV10-3
ASSRLAGGGYEQY,TRBV6-4
ASSYGGSRTDTQY,TRBV6-5
ASSVDSGQGIYEQY,TRBV9
SARDLDEQF,TRBV20-1
ASSRDRDDLLLSTDTQY,TRBV18
ASSDPTRGDEQF,TRBV7-2
ASRGDSSYTEAF,TRBV19
ASSSHSRQPQH,TRBV11-2
ASSQGIGADTEAF,TRBV4-1
AVQGPSLFSYNEQF,TRBV27
ASSFTGGMLGEKLF,TRBV28
ASSPRIAQGNTGELF,TRBV18
ASRSSSSGNTIY,TRBV7-9
ASSQQGVGDTEAF,TRBV4-1
AWIRGQGIDLNYGYT,TRBV30
ASSQDRIEQY,TRBV11-2
ASSVGTGAPMEQY,TRBV28
ASSLQGTYNEQF,TRBV7-2
ASSTDTIY,TRBV7-9
AWRWRYLAGVGTDTQY,TRBV30
ASSPTRDSYTDTQY,TRBV7-9
SVEDAWAREQF,TRBV29-1
ASSPTSGLTNEQF,TRBV6-5
ASIKTATNEKLF,TRBV28
ASSLFPGDRVSRGAV,TRBV5-5
ASSQLAGDGDEQF,TRBV6-5
SVAGRNSGNTIY,TRBV29-1
ASSLRADTQY,TRBV7-9
ASSVGGASDTQY,TRBV10-1
ASSLEPQGPGNTIY,TRBV5-6
ASSRASGRGYNEQF,TRBV28
ASSGGTEGGYT,TRBV9
ASSRLLPGLNNEQF,TRBV4-1
ASSSGGVRVKHNEQF,TRBV7-8
ASRQTGDQPQH,TRBV6-5
ASSTLDQETQY,TRBV19
ASSLYRDSPLH,TRBV27
ASSLSGGSSEQY,TRBV7-6
ASSLPTGVYNEQF,TRBV5-1
ASSLIGDTEAF,TRBV2
ASSPGTIGANVLT,TRBV28